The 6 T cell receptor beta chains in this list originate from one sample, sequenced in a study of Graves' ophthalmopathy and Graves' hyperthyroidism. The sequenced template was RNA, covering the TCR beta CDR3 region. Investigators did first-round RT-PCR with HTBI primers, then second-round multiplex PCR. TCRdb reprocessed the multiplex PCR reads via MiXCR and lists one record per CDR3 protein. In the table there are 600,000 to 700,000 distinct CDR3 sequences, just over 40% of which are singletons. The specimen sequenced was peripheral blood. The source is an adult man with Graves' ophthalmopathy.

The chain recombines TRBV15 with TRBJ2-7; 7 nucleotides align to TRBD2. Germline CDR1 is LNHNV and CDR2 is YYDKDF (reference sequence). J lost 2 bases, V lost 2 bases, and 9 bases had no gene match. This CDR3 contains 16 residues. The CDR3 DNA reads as TGTGCCACCAGCAGAACACGGGGGGACTCAGCCTACGAGCAGTACTTC. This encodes CATSRTRGDSAYEQYF. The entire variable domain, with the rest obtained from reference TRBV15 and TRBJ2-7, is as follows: DAMVIQNPRYQVTQFGKPVTLSCSQTLNHNVMYWYQQKSSQAPKLLFHYYDKDFNNEADTPDNFQSRRPNTSFCFLDIRSPGLGDTAMYLCATSRTRGDSAYEQYFGPGTRLTVT.

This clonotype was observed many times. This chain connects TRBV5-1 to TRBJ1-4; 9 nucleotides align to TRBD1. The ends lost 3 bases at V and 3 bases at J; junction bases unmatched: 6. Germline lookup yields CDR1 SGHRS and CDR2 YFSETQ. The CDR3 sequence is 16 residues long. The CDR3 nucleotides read TGCGCCAGCAGCTGGGGGGACAGGGTATCTAATGAAAAACTGTTTTTT. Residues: CASSWGDRVSNEKLFF.

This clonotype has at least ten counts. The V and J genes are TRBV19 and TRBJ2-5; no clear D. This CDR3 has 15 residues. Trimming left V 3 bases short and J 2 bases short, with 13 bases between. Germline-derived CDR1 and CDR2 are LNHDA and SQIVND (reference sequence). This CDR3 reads CASSMMGGSQETQYF. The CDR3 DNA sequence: TGTGCCAGTAGTATGATGGGTGGCAGTCAAGAGACCCAGTACTTC. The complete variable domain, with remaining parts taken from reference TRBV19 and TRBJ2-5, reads DGGITQSPKYLFRKEGQNVTLSCEQNLNHDAMYWYRQDPGQGLRLIYYSQIVNDFQKGDIAEGYSVSREKKESFPLTVTSAQKNPTAFYLCASSMMGGSQETQYFGPGTRLLVL.

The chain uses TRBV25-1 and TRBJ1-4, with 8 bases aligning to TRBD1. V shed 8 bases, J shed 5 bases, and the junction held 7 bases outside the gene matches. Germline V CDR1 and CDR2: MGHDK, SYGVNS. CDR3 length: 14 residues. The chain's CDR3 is CASQDRALNEKLFF. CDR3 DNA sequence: TGTGCCAGCCAGGACAGGGCCTTGAATGAAAAACTGTTTTTT.

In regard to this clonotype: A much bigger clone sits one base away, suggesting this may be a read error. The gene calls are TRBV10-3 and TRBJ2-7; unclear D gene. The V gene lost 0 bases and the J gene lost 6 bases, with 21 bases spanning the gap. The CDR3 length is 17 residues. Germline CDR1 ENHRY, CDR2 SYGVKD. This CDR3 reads CAISESLDIINPPEQYF. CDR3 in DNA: TGTGCCATCAGTGAGTCCCTTGACATAATCAATCCCCCCGAGCAGTACTTC.

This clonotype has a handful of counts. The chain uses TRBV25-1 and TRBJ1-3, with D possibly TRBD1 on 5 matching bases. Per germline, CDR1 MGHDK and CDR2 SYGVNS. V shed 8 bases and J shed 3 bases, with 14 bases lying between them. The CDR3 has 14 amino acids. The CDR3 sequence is CASSTRGYGNTIYF. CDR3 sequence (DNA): TGTGCCAGCTCAACACGGGGCTATGGAAACACCATATATTTT.